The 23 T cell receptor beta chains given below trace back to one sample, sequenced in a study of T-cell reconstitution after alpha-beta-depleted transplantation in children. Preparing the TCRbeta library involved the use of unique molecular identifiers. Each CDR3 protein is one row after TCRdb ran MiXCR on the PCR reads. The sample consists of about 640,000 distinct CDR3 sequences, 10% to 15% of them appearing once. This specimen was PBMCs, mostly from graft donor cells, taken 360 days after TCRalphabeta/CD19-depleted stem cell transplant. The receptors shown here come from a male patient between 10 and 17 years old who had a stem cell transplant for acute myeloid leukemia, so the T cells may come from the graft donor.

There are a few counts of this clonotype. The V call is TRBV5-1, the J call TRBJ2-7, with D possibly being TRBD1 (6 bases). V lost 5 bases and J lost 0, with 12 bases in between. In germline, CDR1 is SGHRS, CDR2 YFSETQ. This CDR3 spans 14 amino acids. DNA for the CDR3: TGCGCCAGCAGAAGGGACATTACCTCCTACGAGCAGTACTTC. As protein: CASRRDITSYEQYF.

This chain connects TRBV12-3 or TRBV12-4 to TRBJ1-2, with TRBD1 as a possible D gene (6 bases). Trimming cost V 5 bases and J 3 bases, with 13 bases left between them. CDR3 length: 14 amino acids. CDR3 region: CASSHEGDHYGYTF. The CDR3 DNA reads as TGTGCCAGCAGTCATGAGGGGGATCACTATGGCTACACCTTC.

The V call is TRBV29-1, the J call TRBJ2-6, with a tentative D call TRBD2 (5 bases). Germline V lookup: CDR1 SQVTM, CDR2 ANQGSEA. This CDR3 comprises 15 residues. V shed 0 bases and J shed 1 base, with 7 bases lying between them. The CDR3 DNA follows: TGCAGCGTTGAAGATGAGGGATCTGGGGCCAACGTCCTGACTTTC. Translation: CSVEDEGSGANVLTF.

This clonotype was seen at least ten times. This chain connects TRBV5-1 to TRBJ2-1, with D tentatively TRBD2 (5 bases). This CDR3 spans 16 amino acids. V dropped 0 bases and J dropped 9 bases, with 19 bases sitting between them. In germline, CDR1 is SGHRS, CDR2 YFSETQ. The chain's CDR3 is CASSLGLALGPSEQFF. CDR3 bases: TGCGCCAGCAGCTTGGGATTAGCGTTGGGCCCCAGTGAGCAGTTCTTC.

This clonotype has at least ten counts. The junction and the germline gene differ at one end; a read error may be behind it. The CDR3 sequence is CASRLDRPSNTEAFF. In DNA form, the CDR3 reads TGTGCCAGCAGATTGGACAGGCCTTCGAACACTGAAGCTTTCTTT. V usage is TRBV5-4 and J usage is TRBJ1-1; 7 bases align to TRBD1. The length of the CDR3 is 15 residues. In germline, CDR1 is SGHNT, CDR2 YYREEE (reference sequence).

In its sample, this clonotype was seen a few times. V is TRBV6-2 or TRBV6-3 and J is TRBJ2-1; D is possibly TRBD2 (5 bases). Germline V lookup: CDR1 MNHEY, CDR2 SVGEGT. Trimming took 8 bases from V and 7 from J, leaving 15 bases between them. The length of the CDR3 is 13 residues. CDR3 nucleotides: TGTGCCAGCGACTACCTTATGGGGAATGAGCAGTTCTTC. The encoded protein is CASDYLMGNEQFF.

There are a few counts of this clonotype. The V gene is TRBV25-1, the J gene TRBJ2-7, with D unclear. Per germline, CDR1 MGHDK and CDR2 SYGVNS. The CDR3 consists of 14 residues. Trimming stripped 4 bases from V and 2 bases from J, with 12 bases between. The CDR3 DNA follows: TGTGCCAGCAGTGGCCCGGCAGCCACCTACGAGCAGTACTTC. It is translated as CASSGPAATYEQYF.

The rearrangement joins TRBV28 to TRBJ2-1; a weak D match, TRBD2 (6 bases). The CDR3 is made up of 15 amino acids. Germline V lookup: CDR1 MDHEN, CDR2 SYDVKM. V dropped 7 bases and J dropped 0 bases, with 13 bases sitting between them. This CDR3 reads CASTYSGGSYNEQFF. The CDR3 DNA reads TGTGCCAGCACCTATAGCGGAGGCTCCTACAATGAGCAGTTCTTC.

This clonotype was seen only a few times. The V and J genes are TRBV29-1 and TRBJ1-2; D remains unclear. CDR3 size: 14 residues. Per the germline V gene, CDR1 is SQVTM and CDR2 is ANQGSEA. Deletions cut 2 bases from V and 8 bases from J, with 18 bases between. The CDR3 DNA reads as TGCAGCGTTGAAATAAGGGAAGGGAAAGGCGGCTACACCTTC. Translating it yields CSVEIREGKGGYTF.

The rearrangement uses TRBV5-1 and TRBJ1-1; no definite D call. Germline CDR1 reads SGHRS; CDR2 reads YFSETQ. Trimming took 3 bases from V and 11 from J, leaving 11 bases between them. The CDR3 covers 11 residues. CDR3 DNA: TGCGCCAGCAGCTCTATGGGTGGGGCTTTCTTT. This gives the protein CASSSMGGAFF.

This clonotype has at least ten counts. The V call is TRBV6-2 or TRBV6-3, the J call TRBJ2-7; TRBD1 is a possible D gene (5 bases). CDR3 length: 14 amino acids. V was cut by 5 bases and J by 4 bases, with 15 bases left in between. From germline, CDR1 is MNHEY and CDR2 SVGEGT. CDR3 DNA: TGTGCCAGCAGTCATGCCGAAAAGGGGTACGAGCAGTACTTC. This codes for CASSHAEKGYEQYF.

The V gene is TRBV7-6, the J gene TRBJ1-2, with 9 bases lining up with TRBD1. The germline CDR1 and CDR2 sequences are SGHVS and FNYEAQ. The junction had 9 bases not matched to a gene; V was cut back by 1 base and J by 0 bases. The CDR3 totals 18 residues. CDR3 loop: CASSLGGQGIGANYGYTF. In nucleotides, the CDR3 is TGTGCCAGCAGCTTAGGTGGACAGGGGATAGGAGCTAACTATGGCTACACCTTC.

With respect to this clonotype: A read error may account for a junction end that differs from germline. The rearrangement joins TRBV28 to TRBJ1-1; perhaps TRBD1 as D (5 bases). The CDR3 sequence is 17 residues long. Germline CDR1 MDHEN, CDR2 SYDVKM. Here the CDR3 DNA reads TGTGCCAGCAGTTTGGGGGGAGAAGGGGCGGTGAACACTGAAGCTTTGTTT. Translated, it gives CASSLGGEGAVNTEALF.

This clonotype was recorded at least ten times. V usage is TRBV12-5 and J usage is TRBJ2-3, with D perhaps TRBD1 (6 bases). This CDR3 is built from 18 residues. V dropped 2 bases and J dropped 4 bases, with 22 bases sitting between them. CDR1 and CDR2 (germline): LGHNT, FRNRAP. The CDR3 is CASGLPELTGIGSDTQYF. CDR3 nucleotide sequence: TGTGCTAGTGGTTTGCCCGAACTAACAGGGATAGGTTCAGATACGCAGTATTTT.

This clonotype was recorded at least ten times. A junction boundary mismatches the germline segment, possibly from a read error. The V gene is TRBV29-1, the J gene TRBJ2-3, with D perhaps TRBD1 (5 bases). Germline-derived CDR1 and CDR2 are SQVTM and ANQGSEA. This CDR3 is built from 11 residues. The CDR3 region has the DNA TGTGGGGCAACGAGCACAGATACGCAGTATTTT. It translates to CGATSTDTQYF.

The CDR3 loop is CASSAINGPTDTQYF. The DNA for the CDR3 is TGTGCCAGCAGCGCAATTAACGGGCCTACAGATACGCAGTATTTT. The chain links TRBV5-4 to TRBJ2-3; D is uncertain. The V end was cut by 4 bases, the J end by 3 bases, with 15 bases between. Germline assignment: CDR1 SGHNT and CDR2 YYREEE (reference sequence). The CDR3 covers 15 residues. Supplemented by reference TRBV5-4 and TRBJ2-3, the full variable domain reads ETGVTQSPTHLIKTRGQQVTLRCSSQSGHNTVSWYQQALGQGPQFIFQYYREEENGRGNFPPRFSGLQFPNYSSELNVNALELDDSALYLCASSAINGPTDTQYFGPGTRLTVL.

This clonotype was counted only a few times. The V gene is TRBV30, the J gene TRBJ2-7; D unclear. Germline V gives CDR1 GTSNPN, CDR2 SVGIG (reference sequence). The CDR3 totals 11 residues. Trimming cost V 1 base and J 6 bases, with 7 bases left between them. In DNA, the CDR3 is TGTGCCTGGAGTGCACCCTCCGAGCAGTACTTC. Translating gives CAWSAPSEQYF. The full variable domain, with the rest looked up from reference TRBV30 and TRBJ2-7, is SQTIHQWPATLVQPVGSPLSLECTVEGTSNPNLYWYRQAAGRGLQLLFYSVGIGQISSEVPQNLSASRPQDRQFILSSKKLLLSDSGFYLCAWSAPSEQYFGPGTRLTVT.

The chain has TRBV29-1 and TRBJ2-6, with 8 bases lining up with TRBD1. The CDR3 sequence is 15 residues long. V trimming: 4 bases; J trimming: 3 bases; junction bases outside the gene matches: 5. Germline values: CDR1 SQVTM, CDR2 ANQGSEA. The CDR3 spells CSVGQGADGANVLTF. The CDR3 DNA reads TGCAGCGTTGGTCAGGGGGCTGATGGGGCCAACGTCCTGACTTTC. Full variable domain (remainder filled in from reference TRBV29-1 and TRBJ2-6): SAVISQKPSRDICQRGTSLTIQCQVDSQVTMMFWYRQQPGQSLTLIATANQGSEATYESGFVIDKFPISRPNLTFSTLTVSNMSPEDSSIYLCSVGQGADGANVLTFGAGSRLTVL.

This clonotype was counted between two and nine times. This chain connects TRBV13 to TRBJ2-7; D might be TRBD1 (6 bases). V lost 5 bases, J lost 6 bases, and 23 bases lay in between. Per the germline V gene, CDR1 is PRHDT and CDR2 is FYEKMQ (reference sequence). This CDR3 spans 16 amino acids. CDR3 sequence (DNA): TGTGCCAGCAGCCCCAGGGGTGACTGGGGGAAACTCGAGCAGTACTTC. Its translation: CASSPRGDWGKLEQYF.

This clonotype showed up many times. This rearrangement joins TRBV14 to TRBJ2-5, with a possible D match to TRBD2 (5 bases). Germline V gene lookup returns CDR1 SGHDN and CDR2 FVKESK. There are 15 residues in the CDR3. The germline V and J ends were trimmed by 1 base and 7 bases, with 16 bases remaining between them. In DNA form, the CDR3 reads TGTGCCAGCAGCCAAGTAATCGGCCCGGGGTGGACCCAGTACTTC. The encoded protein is CASSQVIGPGWTQYF.

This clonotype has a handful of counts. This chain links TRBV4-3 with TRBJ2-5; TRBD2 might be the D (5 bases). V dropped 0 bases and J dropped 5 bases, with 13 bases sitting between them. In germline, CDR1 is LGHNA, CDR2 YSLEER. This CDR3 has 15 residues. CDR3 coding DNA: TGCGCCAGCAGCCAAGAGGGTAGCGTTATGGAGACCCAGTACTTC. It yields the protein CASSQEGSVMETQYF.

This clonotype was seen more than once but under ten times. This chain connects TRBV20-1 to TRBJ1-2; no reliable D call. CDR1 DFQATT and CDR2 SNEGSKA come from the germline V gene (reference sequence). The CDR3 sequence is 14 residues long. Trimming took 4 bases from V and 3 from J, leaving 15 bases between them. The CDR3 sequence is CSAKTALDDYGYTF. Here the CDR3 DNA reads TGCAGTGCTAAGACGGCACTTGATGACTATGGCTACACCTTC.

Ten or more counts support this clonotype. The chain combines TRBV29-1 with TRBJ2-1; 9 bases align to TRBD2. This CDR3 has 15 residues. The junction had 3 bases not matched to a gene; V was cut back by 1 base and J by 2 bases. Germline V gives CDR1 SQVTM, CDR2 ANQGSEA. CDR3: CSVEVRLAAYNEQFF. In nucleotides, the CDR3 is TGCAGCGTTGAAGTCCGACTAGCGGCCTACAATGAGCAGTTCTTC.